This TCR beta chain stems from a study of shared clonotypes between healthy human individuals. Overall study: Aged 18 to 49, the donors were a couple of women and a few men. Study results and caveats: Clonotypes that were shared across four donors made up about 4.5% of naive CD4 clonotypes. It was only blood that was sampled, and tissue repertoires likely differ.

Under the authors' procedure: Filtering was not the same, since immunoSEQ gave junction-only sequences without quality scores. TCRdb's table, derived via immunoSEQ multiplex PCR, lists solely in-frame clones and lacks some. That table supplies the V and J calls and clone size; D and trimming were determined from the DNA. There are about 2.1 million clones in the sample; more than 85% occur only once, and more than 1.5% lies in the top ten. With respect to this clone: Its target is unknown. Within the sample, other DNA sequences also encode this same CDR3.

The naive CD8 fraction comprised CD45RO-negative cells positively selected for CCR7 and excluded terminally differentiated effector memory CD45RA+ cells. The clonotype was recovered from a man in his late teens or twenties in good health. Some clones in this sample may be carry-over from other donors' samples. The sequenced sample consisted of naive CD8+ T cells from PBMCs.

CDR3: CASSLVKETQYF. CDR3 DNA sequence: TGTGCCAGCAGCTTAGTAAAAGAGACCCAGTACTTC. The genes are TRBV7-9 and TRBJ2-5; no clear D. Trimming shortened V by 1 base and J by 3 bases, and 3 bases separated the two germline ends. Germline-derived CDR1 and CDR2 are SEHNR and FQNEAQ (reference sequence). This CDR3 has 12 residues.